These T cell receptor beta chains were read from a single sample in a study of cytomegalovirus exposure and HLA in healthy donors. The assay was immunoSEQ multiplex PCR, and TCRdb's table has in-frame clones only and misses some. The sample has about 140,000 clones; around 80% are singletons. The sequencing sample was made of PBMCs. The receptor source for this set is a woman in her 40s in good health and CMV-seropositive. Each CDR3 is given with its conserved first and last residue. A D gene is named only where the DNA matches it firmly. Clone size, where shown, is once, few, many, or a class for clones that have expanded.

CDR3 length: 15; clone size: -; V gene: TRBV5-4; D gene: -; J gene: TRBJ2-2; CDR3 DNA: TGTGCCAGCAGCTTGTCGGGACTCAACACCGGGGAGCTGTTTTTT; CDR3 protein: CASSLSGLNTGELFF
CDR3 length: 14; clone size: -; V gene: TRBV28; D gene: -; J gene: TRBJ2-5; CDR3 DNA: TGTGCCAGCAGTTTCTTGGCAGGGCAAGAGACCCAGTACTTC; CDR3 protein: CASSFLAGQETQYF
CDR3 length: 12; clone size: -; V gene: TRBV18; D gene: -; J gene: TRBJ1-2; CDR3 DNA: TGTGCCAGCTCAGCAGGACTATACGGCTACACCTTC; CDR3 protein: CASSAGLYGYTF
CDR3 length: 15; clone size: -; V gene: TRBV5-8; D gene: TRBD1; J gene: TRBJ1-5; CDR3 DNA: TGTGCCAGCAGCCCCGCCCGGACAGGGCGGCAGCCCCAGCATTTT; CDR3 protein: CASSPARTGRQPQHF
CDR3 length: 15; clone size: -; V gene: TRBV14; D gene: TRBD2; J gene: TRBJ2-3; CDR3 DNA: TGTGCCAGCAGCCAAACAGCGGGAGCGGTAGATACGCAGTATTTT; CDR3 protein: CASSQTAGAVDTQYF
CDR3 length: 15; clone size: -; V gene: TRBV7-3; D gene: -; J gene: TRBJ2-7; CDR3 DNA: TGTGCCAGCAGCTTAGAAGGAGGCGCACGCTACGAGCAGTACTTC; CDR3 protein: CASSLEGGARYEQYF
CDR3 length: 12; clone size: -; V gene: TRBV29-1; D gene: TRBD2; J gene: TRBJ2-5; CDR3 DNA: TGCAGCGCTGTTAGCGGGACGGAGACCCAGTACTTC; CDR3 protein: CSAVSGTETQYF
CDR3 length: 16; clone size: -; V gene: TRBV29-1; D gene: -; J gene: TRBJ2-1; CDR3 DNA: TGCAGCGCTCTCAAGGGGGGGGATACCCGGCAAGGGGAGCAGTTCTTC; CDR3 protein: CSALKGGDTRQGEQFF
CDR3 length: 16; clone size: -; V gene: TRBV6-1; D gene: -; J gene: TRBJ1-6; CDR3 DNA: TGTGCCAGCAGTGAAGCGGTAGGCCCGACGGGGGTGGCCCTCCACTTT; CDR3 protein: CASSEAVGPTGVALHF
CDR3 length: 14; clone size: once; V gene: TRBV28; D gene: TRBD1; J gene: TRBJ1-6; CDR3 DNA: TGTGCCAGCGGACGGACAGGAATTGATTCACCCCTCCACTTT; CDR3 protein: CASGRTGIDSPLHF
CDR3 length: 17; clone size: -; V gene: TRBV5-4; D gene: TRBD1; J gene: TRBJ2-6; CDR3 DNA: TGTGCCAGCAGCTTGGAAAGGACAGGGGGTGGGGCCAACGTCCTGACTTTC; CDR3 protein: CASSLERTGGGANVLTF
CDR3 length: 12; clone size: -; V gene: TRBV7-2; D gene: -; J gene: TRBJ2-1; CDR3 DNA: TGTGCCAGCAGCTTAGTCAGCAATGAGCAGTTCTTC; CDR3 protein: CASSLVSNEQFF
CDR3 length: 15; clone size: -; V gene: TRBV6-5; D gene: -; J gene: TRBJ2-7; CDR3 DNA: TGTGCCAGCAGTTACTCTCGGGCAGGGAACCACGAGCAGTACTTC; CDR3 protein: CASSYSRAGNHEQYF
CDR3 length: 15; clone size: -; V gene: TRBV6-6; D gene: -; J gene: TRBJ1-5; CDR3 DNA: TGTGCCAGCAGGAATACAGGGATTCGCAATCAGCCCCAGCATTTT; CDR3 protein: CASRNTGIRNQPQHF
CDR3 length: 16; clone size: -; V gene: TRBV19; D gene: -; J gene: TRBJ1-4; CDR3 DNA: TGTGCCAGTGGGAAACAGGGTCCCAGCGCGGCGGGAAAACTGTTTTTT; CDR3 protein: CASGKQGPSAAGKLFF
CDR3 length: 15; clone size: -; V gene: TRBV6-5; D gene: TRBD2; J gene: TRBJ2-5; CDR3 DNA: TGTGCCAGCATCGCCGGACTAGCGGGACTCGAGACCCAGTACTTC; CDR3 protein: CASIAGLAGLETQYF
CDR3 length: 15; clone size: -; V gene: TRBV2; D gene: TRBD2; J gene: TRBJ2-1; CDR3 DNA: TGTGCCAGCCGACTTCTAGCGGGTGATTACAATGAGCAGTTCTTC; CDR3 protein: CASRLLAGDYNEQFF
CDR3 length: 11; clone size: -; V gene: TRBV5-1; D gene: -; J gene: TRBJ1-4; CDR3 DNA: TGCGCCAGCAGTCATCAGGGACTACTGTTTTTT; CDR3 protein: CASSHQGLLFF
CDR3 length: 15; clone size: -; V gene: TRBV27; D gene: -; J gene: TRBJ2-3; CDR3 DNA: TGTGCCAGCAGTTTTGGGGCAGGGGGGACAGATACGCAGTATTTT; CDR3 protein: CASSFGAGGTDTQYF
CDR3 length: 16; clone size: -; V gene: TRBV5-6; D gene: TRBD1; J gene: TRBJ1-4; CDR3 DNA: TGTGCCAGCAGCTTGGGAGGGGGCGTATCAAATGAAAAACTGTTTTTT; CDR3 protein: CASSLGGGVSNEKLFF
CDR3 length: 13; clone size: -; V gene: TRBV19; D gene: -; J gene: TRBJ2-2; CDR3 DNA: TGTGCCAGTAGTCGGACACGCACCGGGGAGCTGTTTTTT; CDR3 protein: CASSRTRTGELFF